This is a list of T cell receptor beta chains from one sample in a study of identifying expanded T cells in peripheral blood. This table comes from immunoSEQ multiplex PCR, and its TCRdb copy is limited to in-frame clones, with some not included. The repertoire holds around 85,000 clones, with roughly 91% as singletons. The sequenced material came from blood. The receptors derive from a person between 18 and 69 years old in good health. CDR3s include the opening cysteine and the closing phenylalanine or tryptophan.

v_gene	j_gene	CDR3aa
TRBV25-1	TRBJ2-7	CASSESGPVYEQYF
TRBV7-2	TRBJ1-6	CASSLGGGTYNSPLHF
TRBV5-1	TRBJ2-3	CASSTGQAGFTDTQYF
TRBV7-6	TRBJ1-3	CASSLAAAVAGNTIYF
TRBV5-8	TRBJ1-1	CASSLVGGGGTEAFF
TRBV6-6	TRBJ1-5	CASRSGQRENQPQHF
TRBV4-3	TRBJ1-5	CASSQWGGTGNQPQHF
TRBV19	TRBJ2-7	CASSIMGVGEQYF
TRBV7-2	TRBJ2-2	CASSRDFNTGELFF
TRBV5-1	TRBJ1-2	CASSHADRGSNYGYTF
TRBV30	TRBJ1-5	CAWSRTGGGQPQHF
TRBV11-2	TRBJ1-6	CASSRSGQTNHNSPLHF
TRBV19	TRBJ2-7	CASSGAYEQYF
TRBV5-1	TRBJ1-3	CASSLYSGASGNTIYF
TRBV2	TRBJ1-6	CASSEGRGRNSPLHF
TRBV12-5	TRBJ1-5	CASAASGNQPQHF
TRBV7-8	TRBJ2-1	CASSTSRGGHIHEQFF
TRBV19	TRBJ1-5	CASSDRDQPQHF
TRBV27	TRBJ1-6	CASRVATLMGSPLHF
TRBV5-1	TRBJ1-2	CASSQSTGQTGGYTF
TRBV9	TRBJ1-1	CASSASVTNTEAFF
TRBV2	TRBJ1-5	CASSEGTSNQPQHF
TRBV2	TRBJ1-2	CASSSGTERGYTF
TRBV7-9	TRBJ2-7	CASSLQPTYEQYF
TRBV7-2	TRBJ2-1	CASSNYRTGSVYNEQFF
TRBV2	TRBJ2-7	CASSEAGEQYF
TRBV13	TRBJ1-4	CASTQRRGPGTNEKLFF
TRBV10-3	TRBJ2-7	CAITPGKGEQYF
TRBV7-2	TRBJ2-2	CASSLEAGRNTGELFF
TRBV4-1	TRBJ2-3	CASSPRGAGGSYTQYF
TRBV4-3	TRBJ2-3	CASSQGQGSDTQYF
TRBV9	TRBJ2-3	CASSAAGLLSTDTQYF
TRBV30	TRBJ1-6	CAWSVGYTLHF
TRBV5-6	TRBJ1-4	CASSHWTGDEFF
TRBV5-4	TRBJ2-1	CASSSDGTILNEQFF
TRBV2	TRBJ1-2	CASRRDVGDSGYTF
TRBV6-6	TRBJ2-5	CASSYGGNQETQYF
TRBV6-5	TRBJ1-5	CASREGGSNQPQHF
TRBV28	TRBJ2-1	CASSLPGRRQFF
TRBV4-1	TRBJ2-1	CASSLRGPYNEQFF
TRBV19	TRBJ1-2	CASSLVQGAVGYGYTF
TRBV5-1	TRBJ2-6	CASSFFTGGGATGANVLTF
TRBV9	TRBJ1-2	CASSPGTVIYGYTF
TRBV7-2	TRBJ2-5	CASSLDPGVLRVETQYF
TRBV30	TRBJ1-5	CAWSGGGPLNQPQHF